The T cell receptor (beta chain) described here comes from a study of T cells in Graves' hyperthyroidism and ophthalmopathy (dated by TCRdb to about 2019). Study-wide context: Peripheral blood samples were taken at the time of initial diagnosis, prior to any treatment. The roughly 99 discovery patients were divided at random into training and test sets in a 7:3 ratio. A discovery cohort of roughly 100 patients, about 43 with Graves' ophthalmopathy and 57 with stable Graves' hyperthyroidism, was used to find distinguishing TCR V-J signatures. Thyroid tissue and blood T-cell repertoires from six Graves' hyperthyroidism patients were also compared in the study. TCR Vbeta CDR3 sequencing of roughly 140 peripheral blood samples (under 45 ophthalmopathy, approximately 80 hyperthyroidism and 17 progressor patients) is reported in the paper. Prospective prediction of ophthalmopathy was tested in an independent validation cohort of under 20 hyperthyroidism patients and 17 patients who later progressed to ophthalmopathy. Once sampling was done, hyperthyroidism patients were given methimazole at a starting dose of 30 mg daily, whereas ophthalmopathy patients were given high-dose intravenous methylprednisolone.

This clonotype was found many times. The specificity of this receptor is unknown. It has no much larger one-base neighbor in the sample; base qualities were not kept. The TCR beta CDR3 regions were amplified from the RNA transcripts. The TCR CDR3 was subjected to a first round of RT-PCR using the HTBI primer set and the Qiagen OneStep RT-PCR kit. Libraries were constructed in a second round of multiplex PCR, after which size selection and purification were performed. Libraries were sequenced paired-end with 100 bp reads on an Illumina HiSeq2000. On the authors' methods: SOAPnuke was used to process the raw data, removing reads that contained adapters or uncalled bases, had a mean Phred below 15, or lacked an exact match to the constant primer or identifier. COPE v1.2.5 was used to merge the high-quality paired reads, and each unique nucleotide sequence was defined as a clonotype. Clonotypes were aligned to IMGT TRBV, TRBD and TRBJ reference segments using MiTCR v1.1. The analysis included only V-J combinations with a frequency above 0.0001, which together covered 99% to 99.2% of the repertoires. The TCS score was defined as the ratio of F50 (clonal expansion) to E x V (chaos), calculated using BLOSUM62-based TCRdist between CDR3 peptides within each V-J. Welch's t-statistics and random forest reduced roughly 540 V-J features to roughly 13, which were used in a naive Bayes classifier (R e1071). The public reads were quality trimmed at Q25 with fastp and then assembled into clones with MiXCR by TCRdb, keeping productive beta chains. Rows with one shared CDR3 protein collapse into an entry with the most common genes and DNA. TCRdb, not the original authors, processed these V and J calls. Here the sample has about 290,000 distinct CDR3 sequences; around 15% occur a single time. Clones ranked in the top ten supply 7.9% of the sample.

Trimming takes 5 bases from V and 1 base from J, and the germline ends sit 8 bases apart. For CDR1 and CDR2, the germline V gene lists SGHVS and FQNEAQ. The CDR3 holds 13 amino acids from the cysteine to the phenylalanine. Only the CDR3 DNA is retained, 39 bases long and in frame from the first base. Stable Graves' hyperthyroidism was defined as the absence of progression to ophthalmopathy over 18 months of follow-up. Hyperthyroidism patients were aged 18 to 65 years and newly diagnosed, with disease duration of less than 2 months. Patients with uncontrolled infections, other autoimmune diseases, pregnancy or lactation were excluded. Diagnoses relied on clinical symptoms, serum thyroxine and TRAb, thyroid ultrasound and orbital computed tomography. PBMCs were separated from approximately 9.9 ml of fresh peripheral blood using Ficoll-Paque density gradient centrifugation. Total RNA was extracted using Trizol reagent, and RNA quality was assessed on an Agilent 2100 Bioanalyzer.

Summary of the overall study and its limitations: A 13 V-J signature model separated ophthalmopathy from stable hyperthyroidism, with approximately 86% sensitivity and about 81% specificity in cross-validation and 80%/75% in testing. In validation, the model predicted progression to ophthalmopathy with approximately 71% sensitivity and around 72% specificity, a median of 6.5 months before onset. Sample size was not statistically predetermined, and investigators were not blinded to group allocation. Most expanded thyroid clonotypes (frequency above 0.001) were also detected in blood, suggesting blood repertoires may reflect thyroid immune responses.

The sample consisted of blood. Here the chain combines TRBV7-8 and TRBJ1-1; no confident D gene assignment can be made. The sequence derives from a woman between 35 and 50 years old with Graves' hyperthyroidism. Here is the DNA: TGTGCCAGCAGCAAGGACCGGAACACTGAAGCTTTCTTT. Its amino acids are CASSKDRNTEAFF.